This entry is about one T cell receptor (beta chain). The antigen remains undetermined. Sorted out of PBMCs were CD4+ T cells and CD8+ T cells. This record comes from a study of CD8+ T cells in alopecia areata. General study findings and limits: The study found higher clonality in lesional than normal scalp, especially in alopecia totalis/universalis. Scalp specimens additionally yield sequences from normal skin's resident alphabeta T cells.

CDR1 is MNHEY, CDR2 SVGAGI, per germline. J gave up 4 bases and V 7 bases, and 6 bases lay outside the gene matches. The CDR3 loop spans 13 amino acids. Sequencing used cDNA as its template, made by extracting RNA and reverse transcribing it. Data came from immunoSEQ multiplex PCR; TCRdb stores just in-frame clones and leaves some out. The sample has under 250,000 clones, around three fifths seen once. The sequenced sample was CD8+ T cells sorted from blood. The source is a human donor in good health. This rearrangement joins TRBV6-5 to TRBJ1-2; 7 nucleotides align to TRBD1. The CDR3 nucleotides read TGTGCCAGCAACCCAGGGGGTTCCTATGGCTACACCTTC. It is translated as CASNPGGSYGYTF.